This T cell receptor beta chain was identified in a study of human T cells and chemical hapten exposure. The V and J ends lost 1 base and 3 bases, in that order; junction bases with no gene match: 12. This CDR3 is built from 18 residues. CDR1 and CDR2 (germline): MNHEY, SMNVEV (reference sequence). Time point specified: healthy volunteer bleed at 6 weeks. Blood, whole and unfractionated, served as the source for total RNA extraction. Whole-study results and caveats: Among TCRs, those above 1 in 1000 frequency were unaffected by DPC sensitization.

This clonotype was observed many times. The antigen is undetermined. The study's library attached unique molecular identifiers to single cDNA molecules. TCRdb redid the calling of the RACE reads with MiXCR, one entry per CDR3 protein. The sample includes some 65,000 distinct CDR3 sequences, about 6% seen only once; the top ten take roughly 3%. The V call is TRBV27, the J call TRBJ2-1; TRBD2 matches at 7 bases. The receptor was isolated from a female donor in good health. Some clones in this sample may be carry-over from other donors' samples. Sequencing was carried out using whole blood. The DNA for the CDR3 is TGTGCCAGCAGTTTATATTGGGGGGGAACCGGGATCTACAATGAGCAGTTCTTC. It translates to CASSLYWGGTGIYNEQFF.